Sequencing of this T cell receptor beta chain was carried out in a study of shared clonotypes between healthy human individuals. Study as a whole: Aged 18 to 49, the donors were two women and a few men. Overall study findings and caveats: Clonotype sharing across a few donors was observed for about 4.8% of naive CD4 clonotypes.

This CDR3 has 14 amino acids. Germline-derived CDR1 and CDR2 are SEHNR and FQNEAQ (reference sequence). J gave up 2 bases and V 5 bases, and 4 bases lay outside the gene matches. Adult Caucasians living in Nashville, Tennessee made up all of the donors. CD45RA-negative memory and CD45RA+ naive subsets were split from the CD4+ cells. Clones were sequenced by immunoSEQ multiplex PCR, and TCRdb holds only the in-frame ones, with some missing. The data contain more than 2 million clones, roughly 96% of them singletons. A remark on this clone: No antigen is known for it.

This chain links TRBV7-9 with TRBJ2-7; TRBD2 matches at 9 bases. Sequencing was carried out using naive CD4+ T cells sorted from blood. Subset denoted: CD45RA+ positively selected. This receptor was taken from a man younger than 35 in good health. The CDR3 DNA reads TGTGCCAGCAGCGGAGTAGCGGGGGCCTACGAGCAGTACTTC. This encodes CASSGVAGAYEQYF.